These T cell receptor beta chains were read from a single sample in a study of control samples from healthy donors and cancer patients. Sequencing was performed with immunoSEQ multiplex PCR; in TCRdb, only in-frame clones are kept and a portion is missing. This repertoire shows fewer than 200,000 clones, roughly 93% found once; its top ten account for 4.1%. The specimen was blood. All receptors derive from a woman in her fifties or sixties in good health. Both conserved end residues are part of each CDR3. Fields, in order: CDR3 DNA, CDR3 protein, clone size, V gene, J gene, D gene. A D gene is named only where the DNA matches it firmly. Not every row has a clone size; where given, it reads once, few, many or a size class.

CDR3nt: TGTGCCAGCAGCTTGATCGAGGGGAACATTCAGTACTTC
CDR3aa: CASSLIEGNIQYF
abundance: NA
v_gene: TRBV7-9
j_gene: TRBJ2-4
d_gene: NA

CDR3nt: TGTGCCAGCAGCTTAAAGGCCTTGTCGAACACCGGGGAGCTGTTTTTT
CDR3aa: CASSLKALSNTGELFF
abundance: NA
v_gene: TRBV7-3
j_gene: TRBJ2-2
d_gene: NA

CDR3nt: TGTGCCAGCAGTCAGTGGGGGACGGCAAAACTGTTTTTT
CDR3aa: CASSQWGTAKLFF
abundance: NA
v_gene: TRBV27
j_gene: TRBJ1-4
d_gene: NA

CDR3nt: TGTGCCAGCAGCGTAGGTGTTGTGGGACCGGGAGCTTTCTTT
CDR3aa: CASSVGVVGPGAFF
abundance: once
v_gene: TRBV9
j_gene: TRBJ1-1
d_gene: NA

CDR3nt: TGCGCCAGCAGCTTGACCTTCTATGGCTACACCTTC
CDR3aa: CASSLTFYGYTF
abundance: NA
v_gene: TRBV5-1
j_gene: TRBJ1-2
d_gene: NA

CDR3nt: TGTGCCAGAAGCTTGGCGGCCCACAGGAGTACCTACGAGCAGTACTTC
CDR3aa: CARSLAAHRSTYEQYF
abundance: NA
v_gene: TRBV5-3
j_gene: TRBJ2-7
d_gene: NA

CDR3nt: TGTGCCAGCAGCAAAGAAGCGGCGAAAGAGACCCAGTACTTC
CDR3aa: CASSKEAAKETQYF
abundance: NA
v_gene: TRBV21-1
j_gene: TRBJ2-5
d_gene: NA

CDR3nt: TGTGCCAGCAGCTTCCCCCAAGGGAGATTTTCCGGCTACGAGCAGTACTTC
CDR3aa: CASSFPQGRFSGYEQYF
abundance: NA
v_gene: TRBV5-4
j_gene: TRBJ2-7
d_gene: NA

CDR3nt: TGTGCCAGCAGGACAGTCTACGGCTCTGGAAACACCATATATTTT
CDR3aa: CASRTVYGSGNTIYF
abundance: NA
v_gene: TRBV11-2
j_gene: TRBJ1-3
d_gene: NA

CDR3nt: TGTGCCAGCAGTTCCATCCGGTCCTATGGCTACACCTTC
CDR3aa: CASSSIRSYGYTF
abundance: NA
v_gene: TRBV12-3/TRBV12-4
j_gene: TRBJ1-2
d_gene: NA

CDR3nt: TGTGCCAGCCAAGAGGAGGGAAACTATGGCTACACCTTC
CDR3aa: CASQEEGNYGYTF
abundance: NA
v_gene: TRBV2
j_gene: TRBJ1-2
d_gene: NA

CDR3nt: TGCGCCAGCAGCTTGGGCATTACCAATTCACCCCTCCACTTT
CDR3aa: CASSLGITNSPLHF
abundance: NA
v_gene: TRBV5-1
j_gene: TRBJ1-6
d_gene: NA

CDR3nt: TGTGCCAGCAGCTTAGTGCGTGGGACTGAAGCTTTCTTT
CDR3aa: CASSLVRGTEAFF
abundance: NA
v_gene: TRBV11-3
j_gene: TRBJ1-1
d_gene: NA

CDR3nt: TGTGCCAGCAGCCAGTCACGACAGCATGAAGCTTTCTTT
CDR3aa: CASSQSRQHEAFF
abundance: NA
v_gene: TRBV3-1/TRBV3-2
j_gene: TRBJ1-1
d_gene: NA

CDR3nt: TGTGCCAGCAGCACAGATCCGACATCTGGAAACACCATATATTTT
CDR3aa: CASSTDPTSGNTIYF
abundance: NA
v_gene: TRBV5-4
j_gene: TRBJ1-3
d_gene: NA

CDR3nt: TGTGCCAGCAGCGAAAGCAGATCTGAAGCTTTCTTT
CDR3aa: CASSESRSEAFF
abundance: NA
v_gene: TRBV5-4
j_gene: TRBJ1-1
d_gene: NA

CDR3nt: TGTGCCACCGGACGAAATGGAAAACTGTTTTTT
CDR3aa: CATGRNGKLFF
abundance: NA
v_gene: TRBV3-1/TRBV3-2
j_gene: TRBJ1-4
d_gene: NA

CDR3nt: TGTGCCAGCAGCTTAGCGACAGGGTTCGGTCAGCCCCAGCATTTT
CDR3aa: CASSLATGFGQPQHF
abundance: NA
v_gene: TRBV7-2
j_gene: TRBJ1-5
d_gene: TRBD1

CDR3nt: TGCGCCAGCAGCCAAGAGGGAGGGTCGGAGACCCAGTACTTC
CDR3aa: CASSQEGGSETQYF
abundance: NA
v_gene: TRBV4-3
j_gene: TRBJ2-5
d_gene: TRBD2

CDR3nt: TGTGCCAGCAGCTTAATACCGACTAGTTTCACAGATACGCAGTATTTT
CDR3aa: CASSLIPTSFTDTQYF
abundance: NA
v_gene: TRBV7-2
j_gene: TRBJ2-3
d_gene: NA

CDR3nt: TGTGCCAGCAGCCAATCACGCTACGAGCAGTACTTC
CDR3aa: CASSQSRYEQYF
abundance: NA
v_gene: TRBV3-1/TRBV3-2
j_gene: TRBJ2-7
d_gene: NA

CDR3nt: TGTGCCAGCAGCCAAGGGACAGGGGGCCTTAACTATGGCTACACCTTC
CDR3aa: CASSQGTGGLNYGYTF
abundance: NA
v_gene: TRBV3-1/TRBV3-2
j_gene: TRBJ1-2
d_gene: TRBD1

CDR3nt: TGCGCCAGCAGCCATGTGGGACTAGCCCCAGATACGCAGTATTTT
CDR3aa: CASSHVGLAPDTQYF
abundance: NA
v_gene: TRBV4-1
j_gene: TRBJ2-3
d_gene: TRBD2

CDR3nt: TGTGCCAGCAGTTACCAGAGGAACACTGAAGCTTTCTTT
CDR3aa: CASSYQRNTEAFF
abundance: NA
v_gene: TRBV6-6
j_gene: TRBJ1-1
d_gene: NA

CDR3nt: TGTGCCAGCTCACCCACTTACATAGGGGGGGGTTCCTACGAGCAGTACTTC
CDR3aa: CASSPTYIGGGSYEQYF
abundance: NA
v_gene: TRBV18
j_gene: TRBJ2-7
d_gene: NA

CDR3nt: TGCGCCAGCAGTGAGTCACAGGCGAATTCACCCCTCCACTTT
CDR3aa: CASSESQANSPLHF
abundance: NA
v_gene: TRBV10-2
j_gene: TRBJ1-6
d_gene: NA

CDR3nt: TGTGCCAGCAGCCTGACAACGGGTGAAGCTTTCTTT
CDR3aa: CASSLTTGEAFF
abundance: NA
v_gene: TRBV11-3
j_gene: TRBJ1-1
d_gene: NA

CDR3nt: TGTGCCAGCACCAATTGGCTTGGACTAGCGGGGTCTGAGCAGTTCTTC
CDR3aa: CASTNWLGLAGSEQFF
abundance: once
v_gene: TRBV27
j_gene: TRBJ2-1
d_gene: TRBD2

CDR3nt: TGTGCCAGCAGTTTTTGGGGGCAGCCCCAGCATTTT
CDR3aa: CASSFWGQPQHF
abundance: NA
v_gene: TRBV27
j_gene: TRBJ1-5
d_gene: NA

CDR3nt: TGTGCCAGCGGAAACCTGGGAGGCGGCACTGAAGCTTTCTTT
CDR3aa: CASGNLGGGTEAFF
abundance: NA
v_gene: TRBV27
j_gene: TRBJ1-1
d_gene: NA

CDR3nt: TGTGCCAGCAGCCCGCGGGCTGGTCAGACAGACCAAGAGACCCAGTACTTC
CDR3aa: CASSPRAGQTDQETQYF
abundance: NA
v_gene: TRBV7-2
j_gene: TRBJ2-5
d_gene: NA

CDR3nt: TGTGCCAGCAGCCTTCGGGGGGAAGGGAATGAGCAGTTCTTC
CDR3aa: CASSLRGEGNEQFF
abundance: NA
v_gene: TRBV7-3
j_gene: TRBJ2-1
d_gene: TRBD2

CDR3nt: TGCAGCTACAAGGCTTATGGCTACACCTTC
CDR3aa: CSYKAYGYTF
abundance: NA
v_gene: TRBV20-1
j_gene: TRBJ1-2
d_gene: NA

CDR3nt: TGTGCCAGCAGTTCCCAACCCATTACGATGAACACTGAAGCTTTCTTT
CDR3aa: CASSSQPITMNTEAFF
abundance: NA
v_gene: TRBV6-2/TRBV6-3
j_gene: TRBJ1-1
d_gene: NA

CDR3nt: TGCGCCAGCAGCTCCTCAGGGTCATCCTACAATGAGCAGTTCTTC
CDR3aa: CASSSSGSSYNEQFF
abundance: NA
v_gene: TRBV5-1
j_gene: TRBJ2-1
d_gene: NA

CDR3nt: TGTGCCAGCAGCCGGACTAGCGGGGACACAGATACGCAGTATTTT
CDR3aa: CASSRTSGDTDTQYF
abundance: many
v_gene: TRBV6-4
j_gene: TRBJ2-3
d_gene: TRBD2

CDR3nt: TGTGCCAGCAGCCAAGATAATGGGGGACCGCAAGGTCAGCCCCAGCATTTT
CDR3aa: CASSQDNGGPQGQPQHF
abundance: NA
v_gene: TRBV3-1/TRBV3-2
j_gene: TRBJ1-5
d_gene: NA

CDR3nt: TGTGCCAGCAGTTTAACAGGGGGAACCGGGGAGCTGTTTTTT
CDR3aa: CASSLTGGTGELFF
abundance: NA
v_gene: TRBV6-5
j_gene: TRBJ2-2
d_gene: TRBD1

CDR3nt: TGTGCCAGCAGTGACAGGGAAGATAATGAAAAACTGTTTTTT
CDR3aa: CASSDREDNEKLFF
abundance: NA
v_gene: TRBV2
j_gene: TRBJ1-4
d_gene: NA

CDR3nt: TGTGCCAGCAGTGAAGCTGGACAGGAGGTCTACGAGCAGTACTTC
CDR3aa: CASSEAGQEVYEQYF
abundance: NA
v_gene: TRBV6-1
j_gene: TRBJ2-7
d_gene: TRBD1

CDR3nt: TGTGCCTGGACAGGGGACCCAAACACTGAAGCTTTCTTT
CDR3aa: CAWTGDPNTEAFF
abundance: NA
v_gene: TRBV30
j_gene: TRBJ1-1
d_gene: NA

CDR3nt: TGTGCCAGCAGCTTACCGGGGGCCGGACAAGAGACCCAGTACTTC
CDR3aa: CASSLPGAGQETQYF
abundance: NA
v_gene: TRBV5-4
j_gene: TRBJ2-5
d_gene: NA

CDR3nt: TGTGCCAGGGGGATAGCGGGGGGCCCCGAAGAGACCCAGTACTTC
CDR3aa: CARGIAGGPEETQYF
abundance: once
v_gene: TRBV21-1
j_gene: TRBJ2-5
d_gene: NA

CDR3nt: TGTGCCACCGGGGCCACAGGGAATTCACCCCTCCACTTT
CDR3aa: CATGATGNSPLHF
abundance: NA
v_gene: TRBV19
j_gene: TRBJ1-6
d_gene: NA

CDR3nt: TGTGCCAGCATCGCGACAGGGACTTATGGCTACACCTTC
CDR3aa: CASIATGTYGYTF
abundance: NA
v_gene: TRBV6-5
j_gene: TRBJ1-2
d_gene: TRBD1

CDR3nt: TGTGCCAGCAGTGAAGGGCTAAACCAGGGAAACACCATATATTTT
CDR3aa: CASSEGLNQGNTIYF
abundance: few
v_gene: TRBV2
j_gene: TRBJ1-3
d_gene: NA

CDR3nt: TGTGCCAGCAGCCAACGAGGCCACTACCAAGAGACCCAGTACTTC
CDR3aa: CASSQRGHYQETQYF
abundance: NA
v_gene: TRBV3-1/TRBV3-2
j_gene: TRBJ2-5
d_gene: NA

CDR3nt: TGTGCCAGCAGCCCGGGGTGGAGTATCTCTGGGGCCAACGTCCTGACTTTC
CDR3aa: CASSPGWSISGANVLTF
abundance: NA
v_gene: TRBV27
j_gene: TRBJ2-6
d_gene: NA

CDR3nt: TGCGCCAGCAGTGCACGGGGAGATCAGCCCCAGCATTTT
CDR3aa: CASSARGDQPQHF
abundance: NA
v_gene: TRBV10-1
j_gene: TRBJ1-5
d_gene: NA

CDR3nt: TGTGCCAGCAGTTACTCGAATTTATGGCCAGGGGACTACGAGCAGTACTTC
CDR3aa: CASSYSNLWPGDYEQYF
abundance: NA
v_gene: TRBV6-2/TRBV6-3
j_gene: TRBJ2-7
d_gene: NA

CDR3nt: TGTGCCAGCAGCTACATGTCCTACGAGCAGTACTTC
CDR3aa: CASSYMSYEQYF
abundance: NA
v_gene: TRBV5-6
j_gene: TRBJ2-7
d_gene: NA

CDR3nt: TGTGCCACCAGCAGTCCGACGGACAGCTTGATTAGCAATCAGCCCCAGCATTTT
CDR3aa: CATSSPTDSLISNQPQHF
abundance: NA
v_gene: TRBV15
j_gene: TRBJ1-5
d_gene: NA

CDR3nt: TGTGCCAGCCACGCCGGGACAGCGAACACCGGGGAGCTGTTTTTT
CDR3aa: CASHAGTANTGELFF
abundance: NA
v_gene: TRBV6-5
j_gene: TRBJ2-2
d_gene: TRBD1